Sequencing of this T cell receptor (beta chain) was carried out in a study of identifying expanded T cells in peripheral blood. Healthy donors had no documented immune events, such as infections, while sampled. Germline assignment: CDR1 KGHSH and CDR2 LQKENI. V was trimmed by 6 bases and J by 0 bases, leaving 18 bases between them. The length of the CDR3 is 16 residues. Regarding this clone: Its specificity is not known.

Findings and limits, study-wide: Across healthy donors, higher total template counts meant significantly greater two-week count variance.

Sequencing was performed with immunoSEQ multiplex PCR; in TCRdb, only in-frame clones are kept and a portion is missing. The profile shows approximately 140,000 clones, 75% to 90% of them singletons. The V gene is TRBV18, the J gene TRBJ2-7, with D possibly TRBD1 on 6 matching bases. The receptor comes from a person aged 18-69 years in good health. Source material: blood. CDR3 protein: CASSPGSDSISYEQYF. Written as DNA, the CDR3 is TGTGCCAGCTCCCCAGGTTCGGACAGCATCTCCTACGAGCAGTACTTC.